Described below is a single T cell receptor (beta chain) sequence and its context. This record belongs to a study of blood T cell repertoires in COVID-19. Across the study: Sites in the United States, Italy and Spain provided acute and convalescent COVID-19 samples. T cells, B-cell-depleted T cells, or PBMCs supplied cDNA or gDNA.

The CDR3 runs to 12 residues. Trimming removed 2 bases at V and 6 bases at J, with 5 bases between. Germline lookup yields CDR1 KGHSH and CDR2 LQKENI. Authors' methods: Counts of nucleated cells, estimated from reference gene primer amplification, were obtained. Repertoires were generated with immunoSEQ multiplex PCR, while TCRdb's copy carries only in-frame clones and drops some. The DNA was the basis for D and trimming; V, J and clone size are from that table. Seen here are around 200,000 clones, 65% to 85% observed once, and the top ten hold approximately 8.6%. The sample comprised peripheral blood. V usage is TRBV18 and J usage is TRBJ2-1; no reliable D call. The sequence was obtained from a man aged 35 to 55 with active or convalescent COVID-19. This CDR3 is CASSPGRNEQFF. DNA of the CDR3: TGTGCCAGCTCACCAGGGCGCAATGAGCAGTTCTTC. The whole variable domain, remainder taken from reference TRBV18 and TRBJ2-1, is NAGVMQNPRHLVRRRGQEARLRCSPMKGHSHVYWYRQLPEEGLKFMVYLQKENIIDESGMPKERFSAEFPKEGPSILRIQQVVRGDSAAYFCASSPGRNEQFFGPGTRLTVL.